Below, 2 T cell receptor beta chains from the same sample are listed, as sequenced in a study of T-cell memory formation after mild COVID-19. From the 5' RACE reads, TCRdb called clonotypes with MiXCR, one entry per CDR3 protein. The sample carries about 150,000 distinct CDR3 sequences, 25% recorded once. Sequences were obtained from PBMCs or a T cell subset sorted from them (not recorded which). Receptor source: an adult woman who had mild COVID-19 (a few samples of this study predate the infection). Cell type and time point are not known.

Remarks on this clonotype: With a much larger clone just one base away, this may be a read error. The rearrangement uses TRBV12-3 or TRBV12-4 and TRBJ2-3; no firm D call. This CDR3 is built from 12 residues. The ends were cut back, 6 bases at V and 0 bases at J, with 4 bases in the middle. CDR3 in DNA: TGTGCCAGCAGCATTAGCACAGATACGCAGTATTTT. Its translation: CASSISTDTQYF.

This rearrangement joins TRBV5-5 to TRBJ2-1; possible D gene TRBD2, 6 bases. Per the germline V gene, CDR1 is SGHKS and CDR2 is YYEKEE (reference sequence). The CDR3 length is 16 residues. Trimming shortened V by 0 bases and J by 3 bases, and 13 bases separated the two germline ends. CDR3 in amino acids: CASSLEVTRSYNEQFF. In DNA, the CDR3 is TGTGCCAGCAGCTTGGAGGTGACTAGAAGCTACAATGAGCAGTTCTTC.